The 13 T cell receptor beta chains reported below all come from one sample, sequenced in a study of T cells of healthy individuals. Via MiXCR, TCRdb re-called the 5' RACE reads, giving one row per CDR3 protein. The table has tens of thousands of distinct CDR3 sequences, 15% to 20% seen once. All receptors derive from a human donor in good health.

This clonotype was picked up many times. The V call is TRBV20-1, the J call TRBJ1-3; TRBD1 is a possible D gene (6 bases). V lost 2 bases to trimming and J lost 2 bases, with 13 bases between them. Germline CDR1 DFQATT, CDR2 SNEGSKA (reference sequence). CDR3 length: 15 residues. The CDR3 sequence is CSARMYGQPGNTIYF. CDR3 DNA: TGCAGTGCTAGAATGTATGGACAGCCTGGAAACACCATATATTTT.

This clonotype has more than one count but fewer than ten. The chain combines TRBV29-1 with TRBJ2-2; D remains ambiguous. Germline V gene data show CDR1 as SQVTM and CDR2 as ANQGSEA. The CDR3 loop spans 14 amino acids. The V gene lost 6 bases and the J gene lost 4 bases, with 15 bases spanning the gap. CDR3 sequence: CSVSPRMGTGELFF. Here the CDR3 DNA reads TGCAGCGTCTCCCCACGGATGGGCACCGGGGAGCTGTTTTTT.

The chain combines TRBV7-8 with TRBJ2-7; D possibly matches TRBD1 or TRBD2 (5 bases each). The V and J ends lost 7 bases and 2 bases respectively, with 18 bases between them. Germline CDR1 reads SGHVS; CDR2 reads FQNEAQ. The CDR3 is made up of 15 amino acids. The CDR3 bases are TGTGCCAGCACCGCGCGACCCGGGACCGCCTACGAGCAGTACTTC. This encodes CASTARPGTAYEQYF.

This clonotype was detected many times. The genes are TRBV2 and TRBJ2-7, with TRBD1 identical over 7 bases. The CDR3 is 14 amino acids. Per germline, CDR1 SNHLY and CDR2 FYNNEI. V dropped 6 bases and J dropped 2; count of bases not matched to a gene: 7. The CDR3 here is CASSRTGFPYEQYF. DNA of the CDR3: TGTGCCAGCAGCAGGACAGGATTTCCCTACGAGCAGTACTTC.

V and J are TRBV5-1 and TRBJ2-3, with 12 positions matching TRBD2. Unmatched junction bases numbered 4, after V lost 0 bases and J lost 2 bases. This CDR3 is 17 amino acids long. The V gene's germline CDR1 is SGHRS and CDR2 YFSETQ. CDR3: CASSLARTSGTTDTQYF. As DNA, the CDR3 is TGCGCCAGCAGCTTGGCCCGGACTAGCGGGACCACAGATACGCAGTATTTT.

The chain links TRBV18 to TRBJ2-1; D is ambiguous. Germline lookup yields CDR1 KGHSH and CDR2 LQKENI. V lost 0 bases, J lost 8 bases, and 8 bases lay in between. The CDR3 covers 13 residues. CDR3 nucleotides: TGTGCCAGCTCACCACCGAGAGGTGATGAGCAGTTCTTC. Translated, it gives CASSPPRGDEQFF. Full variable domain (outside the CDR3, taken from reference TRBV18 and TRBJ2-1): NAGVMQNPRHLVRRRGQEARLRCSPMKGHSHVYWYRQLPEEGLKFMVYLQKENIIDESGMPKERFSAEFPKEGPSILRIQQVVRGDSAAYFCASSPPRGDEQFFGPGTRLTVL.

This rearrangement joins TRBV4-1 to TRBJ1-5; 12 nucleotides match TRBD1. V lost 5 bases and J lost 6; bases outside the gene matches: 8. CDR1 is MGHRA, CDR2 YSYEKL, per germline. This CDR3 has 16 residues. The CDR3 region is CASSTHPGQGAQPQHF. CDR3 in DNA: TGCGCCAGCAGCACCCACCCGGGACAGGGGGCTCAGCCCCAGCATTTT.

This clonotype was recorded many times. This chain joins TRBV12-3 or TRBV12-4 and TRBJ2-1; 8 bases are a match to TRBD1. The CDR3 has 14 amino acids. The V and J ends lost 7 bases and 8 bases, in that order; junction bases with no gene match: 10. CDR3 protein: CASKIRGPGYEQFF. Written as DNA, the CDR3 is TGTGCCAGCAAAATCAGGGGGCCTGGGTATGAGCAGTTCTTC.

This clonotype came up many times. The gene calls are TRBV5-1 and TRBJ2-5; D remains ambiguous. Trimming pared 2 bases from V and 1 base from J, leaving 0 bases between. Germline V gene data show CDR1 as SGHRS and CDR2 as YFSETQ. This CDR3 has 11 amino acids. The DNA of the CDR3 is TGCGCCAGCAGCTTCCAAGAGACCCAGTACTTC. Its protein product is CASSFQETQYF.

V is TRBV10-3 and J is TRBJ1-3; TRBD1 is a possible D gene (5 bases). This CDR3 comprises 17 residues. From germline, CDR1 is ENHRY and CDR2 SYGVKD. Trimming left V 0 bases short and J 1 base short, with 13 bases between. CDR3 residues: CAISESTGYPSGNTIYF. Here the CDR3 DNA reads TGTGCCATCAGTGAGTCAACAGGTTACCCATCTGGAAACACCATATATTTT.

This chain connects TRBV18 to TRBJ2-4; D may match TRBD1 or TRBD2 (6 bases each). Germline V gives CDR1 KGHSH, CDR2 LQKENI. Trimming left V 8 bases short and J 2 bases short, with 19 bases between. CDR3 size: 16 residues. DNA of the CDR3: TGTGCCAGCCAAACAAACAGGGAGGATTCCAAAAACATTCAGTACTTC. It codes for CASQTNREDSKNIQYF.

The gene calls are TRBV29-1 and TRBJ2-3, with 8 bases aligning to TRBD2. After removal of 7 bases from V and 5 bases from J, the junction contained 8 bases not matched to a gene. Germline V gene lookup returns CDR1 SQVTM and CDR2 ANQGSEA. The CDR3 runs to 13 residues. This CDR3 is CSARITSGDTQYF. In DNA form, the CDR3 reads TGCAGCGCCAGAATCACTAGCGGAGATACGCAGTATTTT.

This clonotype appeared a few times. Here the CDR3 DNA reads TGTGCCAGCAGAGATACGGGGACGGGGTCCTACGAGCAGTACTTC. It yields the protein CASRDTGTGSYEQYF. The V call is TRBV14, the J call TRBJ2-7, with D possibly being TRBD1 or TRBD2 (5 bases each). This CDR3 region has 15 residues. V dropped 6 bases and J dropped 1 base, with 16 bases sitting between them. Germline V gene data show CDR1 as SGHDN and CDR2 as FVKESK.